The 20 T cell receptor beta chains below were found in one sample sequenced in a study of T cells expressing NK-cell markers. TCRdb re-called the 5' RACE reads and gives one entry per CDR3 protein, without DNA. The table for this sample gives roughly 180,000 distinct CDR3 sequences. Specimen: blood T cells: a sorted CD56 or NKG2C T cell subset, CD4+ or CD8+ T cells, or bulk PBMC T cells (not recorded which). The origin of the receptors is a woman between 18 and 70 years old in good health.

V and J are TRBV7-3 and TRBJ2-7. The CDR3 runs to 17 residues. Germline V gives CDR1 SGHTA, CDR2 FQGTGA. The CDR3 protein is CASSLSGLPRSSYEQYF.

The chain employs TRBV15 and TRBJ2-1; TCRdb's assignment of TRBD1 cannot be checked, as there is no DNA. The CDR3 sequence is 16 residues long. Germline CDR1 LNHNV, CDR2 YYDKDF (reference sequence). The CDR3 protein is CATSRDPGPNINEQFF.

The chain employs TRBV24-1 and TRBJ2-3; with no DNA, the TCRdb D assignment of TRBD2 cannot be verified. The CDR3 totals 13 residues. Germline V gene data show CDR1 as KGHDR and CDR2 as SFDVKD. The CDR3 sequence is CATKSGRGDTQYF.

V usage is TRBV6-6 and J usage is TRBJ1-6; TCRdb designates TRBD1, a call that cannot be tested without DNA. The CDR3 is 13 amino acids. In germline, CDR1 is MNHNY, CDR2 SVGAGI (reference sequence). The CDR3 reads CAGTQGTGSPLHF.

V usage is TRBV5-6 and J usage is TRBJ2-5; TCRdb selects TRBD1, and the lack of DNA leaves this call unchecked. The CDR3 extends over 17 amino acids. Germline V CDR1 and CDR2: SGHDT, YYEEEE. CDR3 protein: CASSPAPGQGYQETQYF.

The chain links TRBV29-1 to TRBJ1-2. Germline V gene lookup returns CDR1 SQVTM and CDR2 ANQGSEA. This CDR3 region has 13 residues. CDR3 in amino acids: CSAGTISGYGYTF.

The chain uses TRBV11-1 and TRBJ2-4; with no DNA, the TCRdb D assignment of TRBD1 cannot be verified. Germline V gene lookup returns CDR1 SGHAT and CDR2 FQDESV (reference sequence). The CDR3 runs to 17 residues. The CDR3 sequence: CASSPRDAVLAKNIQYF.

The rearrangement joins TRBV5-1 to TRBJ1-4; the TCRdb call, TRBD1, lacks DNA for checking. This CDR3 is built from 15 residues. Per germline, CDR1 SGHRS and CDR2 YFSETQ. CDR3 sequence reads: CASSLGTTTNEKLFF.

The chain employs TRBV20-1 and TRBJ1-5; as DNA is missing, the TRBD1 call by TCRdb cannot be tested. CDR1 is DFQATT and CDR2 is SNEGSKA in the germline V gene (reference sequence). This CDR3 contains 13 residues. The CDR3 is CSAPGGRNQPQHF.

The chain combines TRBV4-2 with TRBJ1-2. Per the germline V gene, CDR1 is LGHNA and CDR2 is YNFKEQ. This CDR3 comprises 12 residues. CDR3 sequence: CASSQQTYGYTF.

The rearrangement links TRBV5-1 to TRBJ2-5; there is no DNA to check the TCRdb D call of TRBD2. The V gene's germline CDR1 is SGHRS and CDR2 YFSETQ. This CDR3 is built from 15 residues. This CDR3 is CASSLTGREEETQYF.

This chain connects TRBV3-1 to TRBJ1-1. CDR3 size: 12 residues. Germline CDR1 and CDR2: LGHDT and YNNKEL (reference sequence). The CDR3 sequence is CASSQVGTEAFF.

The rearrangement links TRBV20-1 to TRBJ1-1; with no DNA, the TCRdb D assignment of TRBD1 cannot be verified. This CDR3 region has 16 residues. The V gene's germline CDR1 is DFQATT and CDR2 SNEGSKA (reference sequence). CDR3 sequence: CSADPGQGRAVTEAFF.

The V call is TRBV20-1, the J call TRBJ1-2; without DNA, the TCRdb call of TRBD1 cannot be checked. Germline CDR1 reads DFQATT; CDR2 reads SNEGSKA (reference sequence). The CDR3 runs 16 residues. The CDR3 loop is CSARDGRTEYNYGYTF.

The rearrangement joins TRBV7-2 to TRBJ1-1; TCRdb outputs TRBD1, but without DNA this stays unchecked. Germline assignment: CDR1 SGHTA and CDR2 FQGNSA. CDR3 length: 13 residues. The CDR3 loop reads CASKTGGSTEAFF.

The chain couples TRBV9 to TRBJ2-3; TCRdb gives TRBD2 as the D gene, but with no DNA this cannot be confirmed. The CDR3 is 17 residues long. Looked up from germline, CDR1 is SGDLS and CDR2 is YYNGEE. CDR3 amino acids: CASSDGTSGRASDTQYF.

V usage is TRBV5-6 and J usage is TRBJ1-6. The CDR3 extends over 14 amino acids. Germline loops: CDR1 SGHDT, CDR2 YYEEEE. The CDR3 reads CASSIGLGNSPLHF.

The CDR3 here is CSARTGSSGANVLTF. The genes are TRBV20-1 and TRBJ2-6; TCRdb's D gene call, TRBD1, goes unchecked for lack of DNA. CDR1 and CDR2 from the germline V gene are DFQATT and SNEGSKA (reference sequence). CDR3 length equals 15 residues.

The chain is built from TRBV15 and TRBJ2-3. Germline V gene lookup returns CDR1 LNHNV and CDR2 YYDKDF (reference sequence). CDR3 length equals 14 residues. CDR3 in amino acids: CATSKVSSTDTQYF.

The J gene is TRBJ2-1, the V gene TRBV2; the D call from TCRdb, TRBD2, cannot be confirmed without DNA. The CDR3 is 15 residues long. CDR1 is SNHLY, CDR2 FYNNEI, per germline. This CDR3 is CASSRLAGDYNEQFF.